This T cell receptor beta chain was observed in a study of low-dose radiotherapy and immunotherapy resistance in tumors. This clonotype has at least ten counts. Both TCRalpha and TCRbeta chains were reverse transcribed with V-gene-specific primers. TCR amplification involved about 20 PCR cycles with a constant-region primer and V-primer adapter. TCRdb analysed the reads with MiXCR anew, one entry per CDR3 protein. Counted here are around 84,000 distinct CDR3 sequences, 17% occurring once; the ten biggest clones make up 1.4% to 1.5%. V lost 6 bases and J lost 0, with 15 bases in between. The CDR3 contains 15 residues. Germline V lookup: CDR1 MDHEN, CDR2 SYDVKM. Time point: after trial treatment. Noted treatment: LDRT plus nivolumab, ipilimumab, low-dose cyclophosphamide and aspirin (RACIN trial).

V and J are TRBV28 and TRBJ2-7; D possibly corresponds to TRBD2 (7 bases). This sequence originates from a male donor with prostate cancer. This sample comprised PBMCs, obtained after low-dose radiotherapy plus immunotherapy. The CDR3 coding sequence is TGTGCCAGCAGCTGGGGGGGCCCAACCTCCTACGAGCAGTACTTC. It translates to CASSWGGPTSYEQYF.